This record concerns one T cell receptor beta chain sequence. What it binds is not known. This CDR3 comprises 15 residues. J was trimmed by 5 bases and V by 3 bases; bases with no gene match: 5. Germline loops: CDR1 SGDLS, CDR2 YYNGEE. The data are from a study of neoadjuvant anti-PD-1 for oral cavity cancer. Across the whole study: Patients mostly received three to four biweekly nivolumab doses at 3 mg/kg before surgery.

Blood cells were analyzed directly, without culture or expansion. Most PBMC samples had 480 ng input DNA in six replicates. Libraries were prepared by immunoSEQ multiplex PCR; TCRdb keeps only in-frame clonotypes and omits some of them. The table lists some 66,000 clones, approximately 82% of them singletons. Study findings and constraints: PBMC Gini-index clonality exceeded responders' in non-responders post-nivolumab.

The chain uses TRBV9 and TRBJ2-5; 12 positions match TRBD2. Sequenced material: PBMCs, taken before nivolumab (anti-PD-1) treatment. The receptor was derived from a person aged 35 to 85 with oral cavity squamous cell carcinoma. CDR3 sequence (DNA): TGTGCCAGCAGCGCCCGACTAGCGGGAGATGAGACCCAGTACTTC. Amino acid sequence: CASSARLAGDETQYF.